The entry below describes one T cell receptor (beta chain). This specimen comes from a study of response to subunit inactivated influenza vaccine. V shed 5 bases, J shed 6 bases, and the junction held 10 bases outside the gene matches. Germline V gene sequence: CDR1 SGHTA, CDR2 FQGNSA. This CDR3 is built from 17 residues. TCRdb used MiXCR to reprocess the RT-PCR reads, holding one entry per CDR3 protein. The data show fewer than 650,000 distinct CDR3 sequences, approximately 12% seen once. The TCR was taken from a man in his fifties who received an inactivated influenza vaccine. This material consisted of PBMCs from blood, taken around seven weeks after vaccination. The genes are TRBV7-2 and TRBJ2-1; TRBD2 aligns across 13 bases. The DNA of the CDR3 is TGTGCCAGCAGCACCCAACTAGCGGGAGGGTTACGCAATGAGCAGTTCTTC. Protein sequence: CASSTQLAGGLRNEQFF.